This TCR beta chain was identified during a study of blood T cell repertoires in COVID-19. Clones were sequenced by immunoSEQ multiplex PCR, and TCRdb holds only the in-frame ones, with some missing. The table lists approximately 220,000 clones, 80% to 90% of them singletons. Sequencing input: peripheral blood. This clonotype originated in a man in his forties or fifties with acute or convalescent COVID-19.

This CDR3 is CASSPRGAKNIQYF. The CDR3 region has the DNA TGTGCCAGCAGCCCACGGGGGGCCAAAAACATTCAGTACTTC. V is TRBV6-2 or TRBV6-3 and J is TRBJ2-4, with a weak D call TRBD2 (6 bases). Germline-derived CDR1 and CDR2 are MNHEY and SVGEGT. The CDR3 sequence is 14 residues long. Trimming stripped 6 bases from V and 1 base from J, with 10 bases between.